A selection of T cell receptor beta chains follows, all from one sample in a study of neurological immune-mediated disorders. Each CDR3 protein is one row after TCRdb ran MiXCR on the 5' RACE reads. Of fewer than 45,000 distinct CDR3 sequences listed, about 6% are singletons. The sequencing input was CD4+ T cells from blood. Source of these receptors: a woman aged 40 to 50 in good health. The CDR3 runs from the conserved cysteine through the conserved F or W. The D gene is left open where the match is weak. The size field reads once, few, many, or a class for an expanded clone.

clone size | J gene | V gene | D gene | CDR3 DNA | CDR3 protein
many | TRBJ2-7 | TRBV20-1 | TRBD1 | TGCAGTGCTAGGCGACAGGGGGCTCGCGAGCAGTACTTC | CSARRQGAREQYF
many | TRBJ2-1 | TRBV3-1 | NA | TGTGCCAGCAGCCAAGAGTCTTGGACCGTCGATGAGCAGTTCTTC | CASSQESWTVDEQFF
many | TRBJ2-4 | TRBV25-1 | NA | TGTGCCAGCAGTGAAACCCCTCAAAACATTCAGTACTTC | CASSETPQNIQYF
many | TRBJ2-1 | TRBV20-1 | NA | TGCAGTGGATGGGGGGGCACCCCATACAATGAGCAGTTCTTC | CSGWGGTPYNEQFF
many | TRBJ2-7 | TRBV5-1 | NA | TGCGCCAGCAGCTTGGTAGCACCCCCCGGGGACGAGCAGTACTTC | CASSLVAPPGDEQYF
many | TRBJ2-1 | TRBV20-1 | NA | TGCAGTGCTAGTTTACTAATTCCGTCCTCCTACAATGAGCAGTTCTTC | CSASLLIPSSYNEQFF
many | TRBJ2-1 | TRBV7-6 | NA | TGTGCCAGCAGCTTAGGGGCAGCAACAGGGAGCTCCTACAATGAGCAGTTCTTC | CASSLGAATGSSYNEQFF
many | TRBJ2-7 | TRBV28 | NA | TGTGCCAGCACCGCTTCACCAGGGGTGTCCTACGAGCAGTACTTC | CASTASPGVSYEQYF
many | TRBJ2-3 | TRBV15 | NA | TGTGCCACCAGCACCTCAGGTCGAGATACGCAGTATTTT | CATSTSGRDTQYF
many | TRBJ2-2 | TRBV3-1 | NA | TGTGCCAGCAGCCAATCGTGGACCGGGGAGCTGTTTTTT | CASSQSWTGELFF
few | TRBJ2-1 | TRBV25-1 | NA | TGTGCCAGCAGTGAAGAGGCTAGCCTCTCCTACAATGAGCAGTTCTTC | CASSEEASLSYNEQFF
many | TRBJ1-4 | TRBV4-2 | NA | TGTGCCAGCAGCCAAGAGCCAGCAGCAACTAATGAAAAACTGTTTTTT | CASSQEPAATNEKLFF
many | TRBJ2-7 | TRBV4-2 | NA | TGTGCCAGCAGCCCGCTGGGCGCCGGGACTGCGACCTACGAGCAGTACTTC | CASSPLGAGTATYEQYF